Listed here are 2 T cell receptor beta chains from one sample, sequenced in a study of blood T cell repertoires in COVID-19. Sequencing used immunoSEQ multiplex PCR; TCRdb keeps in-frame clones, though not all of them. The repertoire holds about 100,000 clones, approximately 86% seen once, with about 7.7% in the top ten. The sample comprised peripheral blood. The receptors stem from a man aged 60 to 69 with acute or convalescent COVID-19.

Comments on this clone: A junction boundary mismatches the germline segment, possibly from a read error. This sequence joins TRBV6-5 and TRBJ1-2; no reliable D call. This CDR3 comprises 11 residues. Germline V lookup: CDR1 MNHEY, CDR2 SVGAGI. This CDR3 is CASMMVEGLNF. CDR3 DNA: TGTGCCAGCATGATGGTCGAAGGACTGAACTTC.

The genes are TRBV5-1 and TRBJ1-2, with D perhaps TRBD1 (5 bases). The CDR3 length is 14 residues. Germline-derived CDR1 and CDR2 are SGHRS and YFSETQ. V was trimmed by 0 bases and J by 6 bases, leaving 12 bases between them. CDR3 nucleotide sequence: TGCGCCAGCAGCTTGGTGGGACGGGGGAATGGCTACACCTTC. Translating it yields CASSLVGRGNGYTF. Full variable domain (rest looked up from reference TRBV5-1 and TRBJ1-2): KAGVTQTPRYLIKTRGQQVTLSCSPISGHRSVSWYQQTPGQGLQFLFEYFSETQRNKGNFPGRFSGRQFSNSRSEMNVSTLELGDSALYLCASSLVGRGNGYTFGSGTRLTVV.